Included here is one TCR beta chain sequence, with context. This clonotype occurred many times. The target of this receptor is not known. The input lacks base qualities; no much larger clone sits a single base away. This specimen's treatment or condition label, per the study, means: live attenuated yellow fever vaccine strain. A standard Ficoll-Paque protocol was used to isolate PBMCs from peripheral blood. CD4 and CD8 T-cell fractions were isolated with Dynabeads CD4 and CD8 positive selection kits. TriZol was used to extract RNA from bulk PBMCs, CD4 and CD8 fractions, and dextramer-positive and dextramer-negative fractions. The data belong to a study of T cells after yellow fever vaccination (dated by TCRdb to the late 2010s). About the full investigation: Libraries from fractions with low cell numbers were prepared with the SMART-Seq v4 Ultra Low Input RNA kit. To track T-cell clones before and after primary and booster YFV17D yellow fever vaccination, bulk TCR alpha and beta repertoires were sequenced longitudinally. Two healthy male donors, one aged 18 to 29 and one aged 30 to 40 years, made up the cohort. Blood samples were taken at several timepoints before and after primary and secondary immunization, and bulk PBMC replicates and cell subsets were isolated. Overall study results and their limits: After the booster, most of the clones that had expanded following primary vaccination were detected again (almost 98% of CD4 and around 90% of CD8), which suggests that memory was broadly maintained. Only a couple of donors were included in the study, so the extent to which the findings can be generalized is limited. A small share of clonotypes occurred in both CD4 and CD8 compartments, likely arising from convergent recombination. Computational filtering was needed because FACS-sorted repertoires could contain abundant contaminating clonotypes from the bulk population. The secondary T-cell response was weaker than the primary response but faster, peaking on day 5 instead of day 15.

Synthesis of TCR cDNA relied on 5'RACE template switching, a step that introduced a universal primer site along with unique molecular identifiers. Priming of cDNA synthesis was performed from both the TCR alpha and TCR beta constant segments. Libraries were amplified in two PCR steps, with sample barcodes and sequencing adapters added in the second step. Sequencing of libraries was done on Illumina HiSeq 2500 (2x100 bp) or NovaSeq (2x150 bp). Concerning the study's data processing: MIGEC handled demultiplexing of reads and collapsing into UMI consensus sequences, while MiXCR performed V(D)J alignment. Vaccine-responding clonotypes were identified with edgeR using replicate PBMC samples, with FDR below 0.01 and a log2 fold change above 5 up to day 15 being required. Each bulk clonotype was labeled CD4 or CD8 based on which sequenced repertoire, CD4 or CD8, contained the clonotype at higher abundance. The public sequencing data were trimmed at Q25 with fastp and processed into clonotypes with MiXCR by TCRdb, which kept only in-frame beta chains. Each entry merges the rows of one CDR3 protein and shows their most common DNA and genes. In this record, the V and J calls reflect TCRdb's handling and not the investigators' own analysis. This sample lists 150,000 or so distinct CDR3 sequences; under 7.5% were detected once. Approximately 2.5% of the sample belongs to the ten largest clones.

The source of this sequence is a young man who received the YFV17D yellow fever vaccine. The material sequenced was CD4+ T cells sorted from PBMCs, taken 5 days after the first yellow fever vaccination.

This receptor carries the CDR3 CASSFYGLAGTGGETQYF. The sequenced DNA: TGTGCCAGCAGTTTCTACGGTTTGGCCGGGACAGGCGGGGAGACCCAGTACTTC. The rearranged segments are TRBV2 and TRBJ2-5, with TRBD1 matching 8 junction bases. Spanning cysteine to phenylalanine, the CDR3 consists of 18 amino acids. CDR3 DNA is the only sequence kept; it has 54 bases, read in frame from the first base. The germline V gene encodes CDR1 SNHLY and CDR2 FYNNEI. The germline V and J ends show losses of 5 bases and 5 bases respectively, and no gene match explains 19 bases of the junction.